Below, 27 T cell receptor beta chains from the same sample are listed, as sequenced in a study of blood T cell repertoires in COVID-19. Assay: immunoSEQ multiplex PCR; the TCRdb copy retains only in-frame clones and omits some. The table has more than 85,000 clones, around 89% seen once. Sequencing input: peripheral blood. These receptors all stem from a human donor in a cohort sampled during active COVID-19.

As regards this clone: Other DNA sequences from this sample encode an identical CDR3 as well. The V gene is TRBV14, the J gene TRBJ2-5; D gene uncertain. V was cut by 1 base and J by 1 base, with 4 bases left in between. Looked up from germline, CDR1 is SGHDN and CDR2 is FVKESK. The CDR3 is 13 amino acids. Written as DNA, the CDR3 is TGTGCCAGCAGCCAAGGAGCCCAAGAGACCCAGTACTTC. This sequence encodes CASSQGAQETQYF.

V usage is TRBV10-3 and J usage is TRBJ2-3; the D is unclear. Germline CDR1 is ENHRY and CDR2 is SYGVKD. V was trimmed by 4 bases and J by 1 base, leaving 3 bases between them. The CDR3 has 12 amino acids. CDR3 amino acids: CAISARTDTQYF. CDR3 nucleotides: TGTGCCATCAGTGCTCGCACAGATACGCAGTATTTT.

The chain uses TRBV3-1 (or the pseudogene TRBV3-2) and TRBJ2-2, with a tentative D call TRBD2 (5 bases). Trimming shortened V by 4 bases and J by 7 bases, and 16 bases separated the two germline ends. The germline V gene has CDR1 LGHDT and CDR2 YNNKEL (reference sequence). The CDR3 spans 15 residues. Written as DNA, the CDR3 is TGTGCCAGCAGCCCCGAGGTCAGGAGGAACGGGGAGCTGTTTTTT. Translation gives CASSPEVRRNGELFF.

The chain combines TRBV28 with TRBJ1-5, with D possibly TRBD1 on 6 matching bases. There are 15 residues in the CDR3. V lost 6 bases to trimming and J lost 2 bases, with 14 bases between them. The V gene's germline CDR1 is MDHEN and CDR2 SYDVKM. The CDR3 coding sequence is TGTGCCAGCAGGGGGGGGACACTCCGCAATCAGCCCCAGCATTTT. It codes for CASRGGTLRNQPQHF. The full variable domain, in which reference TRBV28 and TRBJ1-5 provide the parts outside the CDR3, is DVKVTQSSRYLVKRTGEKVFLECVQDMDHENMFWYRQDPGLGLRLIYFSYDVKMKEKGDIPEGYSVSREKKERFSLILESASTNQTSMYLCASRGGTLRNQPQHFGDGTRLSIL.

This rearrangement joins TRBV11-1 to TRBJ2-4, with a weak D call TRBD2 (5 bases). V was cut by 1 base and J by 0 bases, with 10 bases left in between. The V gene's germline CDR1 is SGHAT and CDR2 FQDESV (reference sequence). This CDR3 contains 16 residues. CDR3 protein: CASSLGSGKAKNIQYF. In DNA, the CDR3 is TGTGCCAGCAGCTTAGGGAGCGGCAAAGCCAAAAACATTCAGTACTTC.

The rearrangement uses TRBV28 and TRBJ1-1; D unresolved. The CDR3 runs 14 residues. Trimming left V 6 bases short and J 1 base short, with 12 bases between. CDR1 and CDR2 (germline): MDHEN, SYDVKM. CDR3 DNA sequence: TGTGCCAGCAGAGGAGGTGATCGGAACACTGAAGCTTTCTTT. As protein: CASRGGDRNTEAFF.

The sample holds one count of this clone. J is TRBJ2-5 and V is TRBV25-1, with 7 bases aligning to TRBD2. V was pared by 4 bases and J by 0 bases, with 8 bases of the junction left unmatched. Germline CDR1 and CDR2: MGHDK and SYGVNS. The CDR3 covers 16 residues. The CDR3 loop reads CASSGGEAGYQETQYF. Here the CDR3 DNA reads TGTGCCAGCAGTGGAGGGGAAGCGGGGTACCAAGAGACCCAGTACTTC.

The CDR3 sequence is CASSLVLDNTDTQYF. The CDR3 DNA reads as TGTGCCAGCAGCTTAGTACTAGACAACACAGATACGCAGTATTTT. The rearrangement uses TRBV7-9 and TRBJ2-3; tentative D call: TRBD2 (5 bases). Trimming shortened V by 1 base and J by 2 bases, and 10 bases separated the two germline ends. Germline lookup yields CDR1 SEHNR and CDR2 FQNEAQ (reference sequence). The CDR3 is 15 amino acids.

The V and J genes are TRBV19 and TRBJ2-2, with a possible D match to TRBD1 (6 bases). Per the germline V gene, CDR1 is LNHDA and CDR2 is SQIVND (reference sequence). CDR3 length: 14 residues. Trimming removed 9 bases at V and 6 bases at J, with 17 bases between. CDR3 loop: CASRTVGGPGELFF. As DNA, the CDR3 is TGTGCCAGCCGGACAGTCGGAGGACCCGGGGAGCTGTTTTTT.

The chain recombines TRBV3-1 (or the pseudogene TRBV3-2) with TRBJ2-2; 7 bases are shared with TRBD2. Looked up from germline, CDR1 is LGHDT and CDR2 is YNNKEL (reference sequence). V lost 4 bases and J lost 5; bases outside the gene matches: 7. The CDR3 loop spans 15 amino acids. The CDR3 DNA sequence: TGTGCCAGCAGCCCCGGTAGCGGGTTTACCGGGGAGCTGTTTTTT. Amino acid sequence: CASSPGSGFTGELFF.

The CDR3 here is CASSLGRGPVDTQYF. As DNA, the CDR3 is TGTGCCAGCAGCTTAGGCAGGGGGCCGGTTGATACGCAGTATTTT. This rearrangement joins TRBV7-3 to TRBJ2-3, with 8 bases identical to TRBD1. Looked up from germline, CDR1 is SGHTA and CDR2 is FQGTGA. This CDR3 comprises 15 residues. Unmatched junction bases numbered 7, after V lost 2 bases and J lost 6 bases.

The chain links TRBV14 to TRBJ1-1; TRBD1 agrees at 12 bases. The CDR3 contains 17 residues. The ends lost 3 bases at V and 5 bases at J; junction bases unmatched: 10. The germline V gene has CDR1 SGHDN and CDR2 FVKESK. CDR3 DNA sequence: TGTGCCAGCAGCCACGACCGCCGGGACAGGGGGCGAACTGAAGCTTTCTTT. The encoded protein is CASSHDRRDRGRTEAFF.

This chain joins TRBV9 and TRBJ2-5, with D tentatively TRBD2 (6 bases). Per germline, CDR1 SGDLS and CDR2 YYNGEE. Trimming pared 2 bases from V and 5 bases from J, leaving 16 bases between. This CDR3 is 15 amino acids long. This CDR3 is CASSVQGREWETQYF. The DNA of the CDR3 is TGTGCCAGCAGCGTCCAAGGACGGGAGTGGGAGACCCAGTACTTC.

The chain carries TRBV15 and TRBJ2-1; 9 bases agree with TRBD2. V was pared by 2 bases and J by 7 bases, with 6 bases of the junction left unmatched. The CDR3 totals 15 residues. CDR1 is LNHNV, CDR2 YYDKDF, per germline (reference sequence). The CDR3 region has the DNA TGTGCCACCAGCAGACGGGGACTAGCTCTGAATGAGCAGTTCTTC. It yields the protein CATSRRGLALNEQFF.

V and J are TRBV19 and TRBJ2-1, with TRBD2 matching 13 bases. J gave up 10 bases and V 4 bases, and 7 bases lay outside the gene matches. CDR3 length equals 15 residues. The germline CDR1 and CDR2 sequences are LNHDA and SQIVND (reference sequence). The CDR3 loop is CASSTGTSGTREQFF. In nucleotides, the CDR3 is TGTGCCAGTAGTACCGGGACTAGCGGGACGCGGGAGCAGTTCTTC. Full variable domain (rest looked up from reference TRBV19 and TRBJ2-1): DGGITQSPKYLFRKEGQNVTLSCEQNLNHDAMYWYRQDPGQGLRLIYYSQIVNDFQKGDIAEGYSVSREKKESFPLTVTSAQKNPTAFYLCASSTGTSGTREQFFGPGTRLTVL.

The rearrangement links TRBV21-1 to TRBJ2-4; TRBD2, the table's D call, was not compared with the DNA. TRBV21-1 is a documented pseudogene. The CDR3 is made up of 17 amino acids. CDR3 nucleotides: TGTGCCAGCAGCAATATAGCGGGGGGACCAAGCAAAAACATTCAGTACTTC. Amino acids: CASSNIAGGPSKNIQYF.

This rearrangement joins TRBV12-3 or TRBV12-4 to TRBJ1-1, with D possibly being TRBD1 (5 bases). The V end was cut by 6 bases, the J end by 0 bases, with 8 bases between. There are 13 residues in the CDR3. This CDR3 is CASSGGMNTEAFF. DNA of the CDR3: TGTGCCAGCAGCGGGGGTATGAACACTGAAGCTTTCTTT.

The chain joins TRBV11-3 to TRBJ2-7; 12 positions match TRBD1. Germline V gene sequence: CDR1 SGHNT, CDR2 YENEEA. V gave up 3 bases and J gave up 5 bases; unmatched junction bases: 8. This CDR3 region has 16 residues. The chain's CDR3 is CASSLGQGAALNEQYF. Written as DNA, the CDR3 is TGTGCCAGCAGCTTGGGACAGGGGGCGGCTTTGAACGAGCAGTACTTC.

Note on this clone: The sample carries other DNA sequences with the same CDR3. This chain connects TRBV5-1 to TRBJ1-1; 7 positions match TRBD1. V shed 4 bases and J 1 base; nucleotides not matched to a gene: 4. The CDR3 has 14 residues. Germline assignment: CDR1 SGHRS and CDR2 YFSETQ. The CDR3 sequence is CASSRGQSNTEAFF. CDR3 DNA sequence: TGCGCCAGCAGCCGGGGACAGTCGAACACTGAAGCTTTCTTT.

The chain has TRBV28 and TRBJ1-2; 7 nucleotides align to TRBD1. The CDR3 totals 15 residues. V was clipped by 5 bases and J by 7 bases; unmatched bases: 13. Per the germline V gene, CDR1 is MDHEN and CDR2 is SYDVKM. CDR3 bases: TGTGCCAGCAGTACCGCGGGACAGTCGACGTTTGGCTACACCTTC. Translation: CASSTAGQSTFGYTF.

The genes are TRBV5-4 and TRBJ2-3, with 8 bases fitting TRBD2. CDR1 and CDR2 (germline): SGHNT, YYREEE (reference sequence). V shed 5 bases and J 1 base; nucleotides not matched to a gene: 0. CDR3 size: 13 residues. CDR3 DNA: TGTGCCAGCAGAGCGGGGGGCACAGATACGCAGTATTTT. Its protein product is CASRAGGTDTQYF.

This chain uses TRBV11-3 with TRBJ2-1; 9 bases line up with TRBD2. Per the germline V gene, CDR1 is SGHNT and CDR2 is YENEEA. There are 16 residues in the CDR3. The ends lost 5 bases at V and 5 bases at J; junction bases unmatched: 10. The CDR3 region has the DNA TGTGCCAGCAGCCCCCCCCGCGGGGGGGCCAACAATGAGCAGTTCTTC. This sequence encodes CASSPPRGGANNEQFF.

In its sample, this clone was seen once. The rearrangement uses TRBV5-4 and TRBJ2-7; 9 bases map to TRBD2. The CDR3 covers 14 residues. After removal of 3 bases from V and 5 bases from J, the junction contained 6 bases not matched to a gene. Germline lookup yields CDR1 SGHNT and CDR2 YYREEE (reference sequence). In DNA, the CDR3 is TGTGCCAGCAGCTCTAGCGGGGTGGTCCACGAGCAGTACTTC. This gives the protein CASSSSGVVHEQYF.

The V call is TRBV11-2, the J call TRBJ2-1; weak D call: TRBD2 (6 bases). Per the germline V gene, CDR1 is SGHAT and CDR2 is FQNNGV. This CDR3 contains 15 residues. Trimming shortened V by 7 bases and J by 6 bases, and 19 bases separated the two germline ends. The chain's CDR3 is CASTPIRGVGNEQFF. The DNA for the CDR3 is TGTGCCAGCACCCCAATTCGCGGGGTGGGCAATGAGCAGTTCTTC.

This chain uses TRBV6-6 with TRBJ2-5, with 7 bases that match TRBD1. Trimming cost V 6 bases and J 4 bases; bases outside gene matches: 20. From germline, CDR1 is MNHNY and CDR2 SVGAGI (reference sequence). The CDR3 contains 18 residues. The CDR3 region is CASSRRGQGQILRETQYF. The DNA for the CDR3 is TGTGCCAGCAGCCGAAGAGGGCAGGGACAGATTTTGAGAGAGACCCAGTACTTC.

This clone was detected a few times. This chain connects TRBV7-9 to TRBJ1-1; no definite D call. V lost 2 bases and J lost 10, with 14 bases in between. This CDR3 has 13 residues. Germline V gene lookup returns CDR1 SEHNR and CDR2 FQNEAQ (reference sequence). The CDR3 DNA reads TGTGCCAGCAGCTTACTCCAGGCGAGTGGAGCTTTCTTT. Its translation: CASSLLQASGAFF.

The J gene is TRBJ1-2, the V gene TRBV6-1; the match to TRBD1 covers 8 bases. CDR1 MNHNS and CDR2 SASEGT come from the germline V gene. V lost 6 bases, J lost 3 bases, and 36 bases stayed unmatched. There are 24 residues in the CDR3. The CDR3, as DNA: TGTGCCAGCAGGGAATTACACCACAGTAACAGGGGGTACTCTATTTTGAGGGGGTACTATGGCTACACCTTC. Translated, it gives CASRELHHSNRGYSILRGYYGYTF.